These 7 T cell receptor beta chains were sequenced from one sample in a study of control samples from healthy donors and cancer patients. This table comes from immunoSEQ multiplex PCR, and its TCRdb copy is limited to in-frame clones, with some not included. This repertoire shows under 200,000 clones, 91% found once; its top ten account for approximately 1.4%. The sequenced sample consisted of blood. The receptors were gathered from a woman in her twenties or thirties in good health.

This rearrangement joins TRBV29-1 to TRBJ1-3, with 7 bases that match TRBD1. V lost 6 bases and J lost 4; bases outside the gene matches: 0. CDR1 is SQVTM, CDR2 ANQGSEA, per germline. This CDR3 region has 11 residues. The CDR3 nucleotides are TGCAGCGTGGACAGGGGAAACACCATATATTTT. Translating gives CSVDRGNTIYF.

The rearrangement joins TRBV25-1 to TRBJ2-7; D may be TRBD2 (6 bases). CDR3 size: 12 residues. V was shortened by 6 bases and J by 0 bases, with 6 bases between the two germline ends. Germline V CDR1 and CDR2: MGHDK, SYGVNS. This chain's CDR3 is CASRGGSYEQYF. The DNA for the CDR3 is TGTGCCAGCAGGGGGGGCTCCTACGAGCAGTACTTC.

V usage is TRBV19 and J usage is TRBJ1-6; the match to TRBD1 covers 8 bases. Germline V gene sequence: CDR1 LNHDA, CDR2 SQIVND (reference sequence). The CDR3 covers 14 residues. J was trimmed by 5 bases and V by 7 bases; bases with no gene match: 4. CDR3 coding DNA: TGTGCCAGTACCCCGGACAGGGATAATTCACCCCTCCACTTT. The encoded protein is CASTPDRDNSPLHF. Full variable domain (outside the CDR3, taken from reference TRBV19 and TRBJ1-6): DGGITQSPKYLFRKEGQNVTLSCEQNLNHDAMYWYRQDPGQGLRLIYYSQIVNDFQKGDIAEGYSVSREKKESFPLTVTSAQKNPTAFYLCASTPDRDNSPLHFGNGTRLTVT.

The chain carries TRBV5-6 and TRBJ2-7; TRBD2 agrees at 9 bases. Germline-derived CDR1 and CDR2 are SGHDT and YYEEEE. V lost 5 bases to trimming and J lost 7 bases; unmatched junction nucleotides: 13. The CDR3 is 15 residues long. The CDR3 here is CASRRLAALLGEQYF. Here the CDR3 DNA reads TGTGCCAGCAGGAGACTAGCGGCCCTCTTGGGGGAGCAGTACTTC.

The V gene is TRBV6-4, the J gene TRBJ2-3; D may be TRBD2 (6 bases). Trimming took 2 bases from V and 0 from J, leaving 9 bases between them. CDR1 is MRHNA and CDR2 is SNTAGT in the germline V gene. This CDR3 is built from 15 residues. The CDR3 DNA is TGTGCCAGCAGTGACGGTCGGGGGAGCACAGATACGCAGTATTTT. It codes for CASSDGRGSTDTQYF.

The chain's CDR3 is CASSVGGKDIQYF. As DNA, the CDR3 is TGTGCCAGCAGTGTCGGAGGGAAGGACATTCAGTACTTC. V gene TRBV6-4 combines with J gene TRBJ2-4; D possibly corresponds to TRBD2 (6 bases). Germline loops: CDR1 MRHNA, CDR2 SNTAGT. This CDR3 is 13 amino acids long. The V and J ends lost 4 bases and 8 bases respectively, with 12 bases between them.

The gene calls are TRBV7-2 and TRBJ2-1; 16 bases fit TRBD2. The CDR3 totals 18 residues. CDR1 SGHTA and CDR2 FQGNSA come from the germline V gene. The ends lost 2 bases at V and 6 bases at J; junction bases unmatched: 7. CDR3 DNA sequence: TGTGCCAGCAGCTTACCCGGGACTAGCGGGGGGGCTCTCAATGAGCAGTTCTTC. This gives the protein CASSLPGTSGGALNEQFF.